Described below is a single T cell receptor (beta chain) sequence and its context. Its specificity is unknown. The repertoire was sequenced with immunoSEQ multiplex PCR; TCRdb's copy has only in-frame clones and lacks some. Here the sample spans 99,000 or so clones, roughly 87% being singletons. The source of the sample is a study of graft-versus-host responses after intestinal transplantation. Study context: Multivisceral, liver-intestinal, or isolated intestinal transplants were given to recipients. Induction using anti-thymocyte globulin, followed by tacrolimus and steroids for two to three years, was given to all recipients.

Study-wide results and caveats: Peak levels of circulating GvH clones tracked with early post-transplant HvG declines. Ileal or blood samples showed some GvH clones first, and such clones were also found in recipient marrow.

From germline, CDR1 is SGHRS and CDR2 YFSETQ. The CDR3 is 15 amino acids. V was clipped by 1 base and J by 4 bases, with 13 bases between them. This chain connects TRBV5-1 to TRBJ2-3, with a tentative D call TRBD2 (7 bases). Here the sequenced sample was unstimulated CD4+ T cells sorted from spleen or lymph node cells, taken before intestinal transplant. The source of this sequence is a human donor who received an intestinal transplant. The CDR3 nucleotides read TGCGCCAGCAGCTTGTTGGCGGGGGCGGCAGATACGCAGTATTTT. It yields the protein CASSLLAGAADTQYF. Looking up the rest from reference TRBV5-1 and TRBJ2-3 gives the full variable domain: KAGVTQTPRYLIKTRGQQVTLSCSPISGHRSVSWYQQTPGQGLQFLFEYFSETQRNKGNFPGRFSGRQFSNSRSEMNVSTLELGDSALYLCASSLLAGAADTQYFGPGTRLTVL.